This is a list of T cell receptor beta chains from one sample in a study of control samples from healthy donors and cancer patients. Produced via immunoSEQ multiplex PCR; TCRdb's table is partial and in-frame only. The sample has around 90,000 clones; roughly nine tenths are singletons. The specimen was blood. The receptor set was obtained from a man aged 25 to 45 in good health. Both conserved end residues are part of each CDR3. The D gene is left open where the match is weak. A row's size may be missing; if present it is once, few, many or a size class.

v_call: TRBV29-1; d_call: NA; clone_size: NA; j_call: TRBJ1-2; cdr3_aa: CSVDKSGTGSGYTF; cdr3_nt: TGCAGCGTTGATAAAAGTGGGACGGGCTCTGGCTACACCTTC
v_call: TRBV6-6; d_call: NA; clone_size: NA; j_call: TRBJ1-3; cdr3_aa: CASSYGGNTIYF; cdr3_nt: TGTGCCAGCAGTTACGGAGGAAACACCATATATTTT
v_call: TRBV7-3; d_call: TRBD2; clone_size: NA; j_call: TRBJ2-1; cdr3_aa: CASSPGLAGNNEQFF; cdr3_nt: TGTGCCAGCAGCCCCGGACTAGCGGGGAACAATGAGCAGTTCTTC
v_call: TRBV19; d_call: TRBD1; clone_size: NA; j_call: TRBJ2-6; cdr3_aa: CASTQDRGSGANVLTF; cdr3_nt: TGTGCCAGTACCCAGGACAGGGGATCTGGGGCCAACGTCCTGACTTTC
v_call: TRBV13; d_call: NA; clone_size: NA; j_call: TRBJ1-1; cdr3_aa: CASSAGDVTEAFF; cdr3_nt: TGTGCCAGCAGCGCCGGGGACGTAACGGAAGCTTTCTTT
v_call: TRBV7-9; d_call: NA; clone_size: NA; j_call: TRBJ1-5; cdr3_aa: CASSLGGQPQHF; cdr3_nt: TGTGCCAGCAGCTTAGGTGGTCAGCCCCAGCATTTT
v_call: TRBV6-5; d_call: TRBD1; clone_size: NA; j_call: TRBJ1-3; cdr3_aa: CASTGRTGGRNTIYF; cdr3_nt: TGTGCCAGCACCGGTCGTACAGGGGGGCGAAACACCATATATTTT
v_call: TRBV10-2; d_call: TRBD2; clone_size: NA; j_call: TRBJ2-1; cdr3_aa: CASSVRTSGGPSYNEQFF; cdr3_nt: TGCGCCAGCAGTGTCCGGACTAGCGGGGGGCCCTCCTACAATGAGCAGTTCTTC
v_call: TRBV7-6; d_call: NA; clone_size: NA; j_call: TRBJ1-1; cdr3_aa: CASSRTGRDTEAFF; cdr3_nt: TGTGCCAGCAGCCGAACAGGGAGGGACACTGAAGCTTTCTTT
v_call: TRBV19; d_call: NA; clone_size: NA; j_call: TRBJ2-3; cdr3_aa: CASTPGHLTDTQYF; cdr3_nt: TGTGCCAGTACCCCCGGGCACCTCACAGATACGCAGTATTTT
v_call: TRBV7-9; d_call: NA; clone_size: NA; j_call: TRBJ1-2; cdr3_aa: CASSLPSLEANYGYTF; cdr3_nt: TGTGCCAGCAGCCTACCGTCACTCGAGGCCAACTATGGCTACACCTTC
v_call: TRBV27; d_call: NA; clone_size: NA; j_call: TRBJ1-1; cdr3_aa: CASRPAAWTAFTEAFF; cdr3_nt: TGTGCCAGCAGGCCCGCCGCTTGGACAGCCTTCACTGAAGCTTTCTTT
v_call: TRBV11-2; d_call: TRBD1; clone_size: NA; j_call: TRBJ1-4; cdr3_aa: CASAPTGGRGEKLFF; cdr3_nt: TGTGCCAGCGCACCGACAGGGGGCAGGGGTGAAAAACTGTTTTTT
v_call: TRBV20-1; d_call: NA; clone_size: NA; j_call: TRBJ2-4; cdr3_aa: CSARADIQYF; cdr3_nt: TGCAGTGCTCGGGCGGACATTCAGTACTTC
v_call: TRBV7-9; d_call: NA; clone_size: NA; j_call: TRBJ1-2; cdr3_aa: CASGDTRGDYGYTF; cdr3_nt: TGTGCCAGCGGAGATACTAGGGGTGACTATGGCTACACCTTC
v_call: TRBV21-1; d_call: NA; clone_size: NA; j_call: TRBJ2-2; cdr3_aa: CASRDRPTGELFF; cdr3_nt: TGTGCCAGCAGAGACAGGCCCACCGGGGAGCTGTTTTTT
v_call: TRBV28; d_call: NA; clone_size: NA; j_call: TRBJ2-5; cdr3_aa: CASSSPAQETQYF; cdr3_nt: TGTGCCAGCAGTTCCCCGGCCCAAGAGACCCAGTACTTC
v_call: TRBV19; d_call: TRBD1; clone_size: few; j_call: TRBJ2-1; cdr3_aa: CASSTLVMDRRSNNEQFF; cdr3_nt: TGTGCCAGTAGTACCCTCGTCATGGACAGGCGGTCGAACAATGAGCAGTTCTTC